The 18 T cell receptor beta chains given below trace back to one sample, sequenced in a study of T cells in Graves' hyperthyroidism and ophthalmopathy. There were TCR beta CDR3 regions amplified from RNA transcripts. TCR CDR3 underwent first-round RT-PCR with the HTBI primer set. A single record per CDR3 protein comes from TCRdb applying MiXCR to the multiplex PCR reads. The table includes about 96,000 distinct CDR3 sequences, about 51% detected once. What was sequenced was blood. These receptors all come from a middle-aged woman with Graves' hyperthyroidism.

This clonotype came up many times. The rearrangement joins TRBV29-1 to TRBJ2-7, with 9 bases that match TRBD1. The germline V gene has CDR1 SQVTM and CDR2 ANQGSEA. J gave up 4 bases and V 7 bases, and 11 bases lay outside the gene matches. The CDR3 totals 14 residues. CDR3 sequence reads: CSAGDRARGYEQYF. The CDR3 bases are TGCAGCGCCGGGGACAGGGCTAGAGGGTACGAGCAGTACTTC.

This clonotype is labeled medium-sized. This chain uses TRBV25-1 with TRBJ1-2; 10 bases fit TRBD1. The CDR3 has 18 residues. V lost 4 bases and J lost 4; bases outside the gene matches: 15. Germline lookup yields CDR1 MGHDK and CDR2 SYGVNS. CDR3 nucleotide sequence: TGTGCCAGCAGTGGGCAACTTGGGACAGGGGTACTGCGCTATGGCTACACCTTC. As protein: CASSGQLGTGVLRYGYTF.

This clonotype was found many times. The V and J genes are TRBV7-9 and TRBJ2-2, with 11 bases that match TRBD2. The CDR3 is 17 amino acids. The V and J ends lost 4 bases and 6 bases, in that order; junction bases with no gene match: 10. Per the germline V gene, CDR1 is SEHNR and CDR2 is FQNEAQ (reference sequence). CDR3 sequence (DNA): TGTGCCAGCAGCTCGCCGACTAGCGGGACTTCCTCCGGGGAGCTGTTTTTT. It translates to CASSSPTSGTSSGELFF.

Points on this clonotype: A much larger clone lies a single base off, so this may be a read error. The J gene is TRBJ1-1, the V gene TRBV2, with D unclear. From germline, CDR1 is SNHLY and CDR2 FYNNEI. This CDR3 has 13 amino acids. Trimming cost V 5 bases and J 4 bases, with 11 bases left between them. For the CDR3, the DNA is TGTGCCAGCAGTTTAACAGAAAGCACTGAAGCTTTCTTT. This sequence encodes CASSLTESTEAFF.

The chain joins TRBV5-1 to TRBJ2-6; D is perhaps TRBD1 or TRBD2 (6 bases each). The V gene's germline CDR1 is SGHRS and CDR2 YFSETQ. This CDR3 has 18 amino acids. V was pared by 1 base and J by 2 bases, with 16 bases between. The DNA of the CDR3 is TGCGCCAGCAGCTTGAAACAGGGACTGAACACTGGGGCCAACGTCCTGACTTTC. This encodes CASSLKQGLNTGANVLTF.

This clonotype was recorded many times. The chain uses TRBV19 and TRBJ2-2, with 9 bases identical to TRBD2. Unmatched junction bases numbered 15, after V lost 5 bases and J lost 5 bases. The CDR3 spans 18 residues. CDR1 is LNHDA, CDR2 SQIVND, per germline (reference sequence). The CDR3 coding sequence is TGTGCCAGTAGTGTCGGGACTAGCATCCGTGCCGGGACCGGGGAGCTGTTTTTT. Amino acid sequence: CASSVGTSIRAGTGELFF.

The chain recombines TRBV20-1 with TRBJ2-5; D remains ambiguous. Trimming took off 4 bases at V and 9 bases at J, with 15 bases between the two ends. This CDR3 is built from 12 residues. Germline CDR1 is DFQATT and CDR2 is SNEGSKA (reference sequence). CDR3 residues: CSANGPNQPQYF. CDR3 sequence (DNA): TGCAGTGCTAATGGACCCAATCAGCCCCAGTACTTC.

With respect to this clonotype: This CDR3 is missing its conserved last phenylalanine or tryptophan, likely due to a read error. Because the CDR3's place on the DNA is in doubt, the DNA is left out and the CDR3 is given as listed by TCRdb. This chain's CDR3 is CASSGPGQLNTEATA. J is TRBJ1-1 and V is TRBV25-1; TRBD1 is the table's D call and was not checked against the DNA. Counting both end residues, the CDR3 totals 15 amino acids. The germline CDR1 and CDR2 sequences are MGHDK and SYGVNS.

DNA for the CDR3: TGTGCCAGCAGCAACCCGAGCGGGAACGCAGATACGCAGTATTTT. It codes for CASSNPSGNADTQYF. The V and J genes are TRBV28 and TRBJ2-3, with 7 nucleotides matching TRBD2. CDR1 and CDR2 from the germline V gene are MDHEN and SYDVKM. Unmatched junction bases numbered 10, after V lost 6 bases and J lost 4 bases. This CDR3 spans 15 amino acids.

The table lists this clonotype with many counts. The chain couples TRBV7-6 to TRBJ1-2, with D uncertain. Trimming pared 1 base from V and 6 bases from J, leaving 9 bases between. There are 13 residues in the CDR3. Germline V gene lookup returns CDR1 SGHVS and CDR2 FNYEAQ. The CDR3 loop is CASSLEGGNGYTF. CDR3 coding DNA: TGTGCCAGCAGCTTAGAAGGAGGGAATGGCTACACCTTC.

V is TRBV7-9 and J is TRBJ1-1; D remains ambiguous. The CDR3 has 15 residues. V was clipped by 5 bases and J by 1 base, with 14 bases between them. Germline CDR1 SEHNR, CDR2 FQNEAQ (reference sequence). In nucleotides, the CDR3 is TGTGCCAGCAGCATCGAGGACGGACCGAACACTGAAGCTTTCTTT. Translated: CASSIEDGPNTEAFF.

Written as DNA, the CDR3 is TGTGCCACCAGCAGGGGACCAGATACGCAGTATTTT. Translated, it gives CATSRGPDTQYF. The rearrangement links TRBV15 to TRBJ2-3; D possibly uses TRBD1 or TRBD2 (5 bases each). This CDR3 spans 12 amino acids. Trimming took off 3 bases at V and 4 bases at J, with 5 bases between the two ends. Germline-derived CDR1 and CDR2 are LNHNV and YYDKDF (reference sequence).

The V gene is TRBV2, the J gene TRBJ1-2; D unclear. V lost 7 bases and J lost 3, with 6 bases in between. CDR3 length equals 11 residues. Germline V gene lookup returns CDR1 SNHLY and CDR2 FYNNEI. CDR3 in amino acids: CASMGDYGYTF. CDR3 DNA sequence: TGTGCCAGCATGGGAGACTATGGCTACACCTTC.

The chain joins TRBV20-1 to TRBJ2-2; TRBD2 agrees at 8 bases. The CDR3 is 16 amino acids. Trimming took 0 bases from V and 4 from J; bases not matched to a gene: 7. CDR1 DFQATT and CDR2 SNEGSKA come from the germline V gene (reference sequence). This CDR3 is CSARDGTRILTGELFF. CDR3 in DNA: TGCAGTGCTAGAGATGGGACTAGGATTCTCACCGGGGAGCTGTTTTTT.

There are many counts of this clonotype. The chain is built from TRBV7-3 and TRBJ2-5; 8 nucleotides match TRBD2. Per the germline V gene, CDR1 is SGHTA and CDR2 is FQGTGA. V lost 4 bases and J lost 9; bases outside the gene matches: 7. The CDR3 length is 13 residues. The CDR3 region is CASSSGTRASQYF. CDR3 coding DNA: TGTGCCAGCAGCTCCGGGACTAGGGCCTCCCAGTACTTC.

On this clonotype: A junction boundary mismatches the germline segment, possibly from a read error. The chain couples TRBV7-2 to TRBJ2-7, with D possibly being TRBD1 (5 bases). Germline values: CDR1 SGHTA, CDR2 FQGNSA. The CDR3 runs to 12 residues. CDR3 nucleotide sequence: TGTGGCAGCAGTGTACAGGCCCACGAGCAGTACTTC. It codes for CGSSVQAHEQYF.

On this clonotype: Because the CDR3's place on the DNA is in doubt, the DNA is left out and the CDR3 is given as listed by TCRdb. This chain joins TRBV13 and TRBJ1-1; TRBD1 reflects the table's D call only, with no check against the DNA. CDR1 is PRHDT, CDR2 FYEKMQ, per germline (reference sequence). The CDR3 contains 17 residues when both ends are counted. The CDR3 loop reads CASSLGDRVATGTEALF.

This chain joins TRBV7-2 and TRBJ2-6; 7 positions agree with TRBD1. The CDR3 runs to 16 residues. V shed 5 bases, J shed 0 bases, and the junction held 4 bases outside the gene matches. The V gene's germline CDR1 is SGHTA and CDR2 FQGNSA. CDR3 loop: CASSRQGLSGANVLTF. The CDR3 DNA reads as TGTGCCAGCAGCCGACAGGGCCTCTCTGGGGCCAACGTCCTGACTTTC.